The 27 T cell receptor beta chains in this list originate from one sample, sequenced in a study of T-cell reconstitution after alpha-beta-depleted transplantation in children. Unique molecular identifiers were used in preparing the TCRbeta library. TCRdb re-analysed the PCR reads in MiXCR, keeping a single row per CDR3 protein. The sample holds over 400,000 distinct CDR3 sequences, around 13% seen once. Sequences were derived from PBMCs from the stem cell graft donor, sampled from the stem cell graft. The receptors derive from a human donor who donated a stem cell graft to a child with combined immunodeficiency.

This clonotype was picked up a small number of times. The chain is built from TRBV29-1 and TRBJ2-5; perhaps TRBD2 as D (6 bases). Germline V lookup: CDR1 SQVTM, CDR2 ANQGSEA. With 4 bases removed from V and 5 bases from J, the gap between germline ends came to 23 bases. This CDR3 is 16 amino acids long. The CDR3 reads CSVVLEREIARETQYF. The CDR3 coding sequence is TGCAGCGTTGTATTAGAACGGGAGATCGCACGGGAGACCCAGTACTTC.

There are a few counts of this clonotype. This chain links TRBV10-3 with TRBJ2-5; 8 bases map to TRBD2. CDR1 and CDR2 (germline): ENHRY, SYGVKD. CDR3 length: 14 amino acids. Unmatched junction bases numbered 6, after V lost 4 bases and J lost 5 bases. CDR3 DNA: TGTGCCATCAGTGTAGCGGGATCATTGGAGACCCAGTACTTC. This codes for CAISVAGSLETQYF.

This chain connects TRBV30 to TRBJ2-1; the match to TRBD2 covers 13 bases. Germline trimming cut 4 bases from V and 8 bases from J; bases unmatched to any gene: 5. CDR1 and CDR2 (germline): GTSNPN, SVGIG (reference sequence). The CDR3 is made up of 14 amino acids. CDR3 loop: CAWTLGLAGDEQFF. The CDR3 DNA sequence: TGTGCCTGGACCCTCGGACTAGCGGGAGATGAGCAGTTCTTC. The full variable domain, its missing parts supplied by reference TRBV30 and TRBJ2-1, is SQTIHQWPATLVQPVGSPLSLECTVEGTSNPNLYWYRQAAGRGLQLLFYSVGIGQISSEVPQNLSASRPQDRQFILSSKKLLLSDSGFYLCAWTLGLAGDEQFFGPGTRLTVL.

This clonotype occurred many times. V is TRBV29-1 and J is TRBJ2-1; D uncertain. With 1 base removed from V and 3 bases from J, the gap between germline ends came to 7 bases. Germline values: CDR1 SQVTM, CDR2 ANQGSEA. This CDR3 region has 13 residues. The CDR3 coding sequence is TGCAGCGTTGAAGGTAGAGACTACAATGAGCAGTTCTTC. Translated: CSVEGRDYNEQFF.

This clonotype was detected many times. This rearrangement joins TRBV20-1 to TRBJ2-7; D call uncertain. The CDR3 totals 14 residues. CDR1 is DFQATT, CDR2 SNEGSKA, per germline (reference sequence). V lost 2 bases, J lost 5 bases, and 16 bases lay in between. CDR3 sequence (DNA): TGCAGTGCTAGATCGGCAGCTGCTTGGAACGAGCAGTACTTC. It yields the protein CSARSAAAWNEQYF.

The chain carries TRBV4-1 and TRBJ1-1, with TRBD1 as a possible D gene (5 bases). This CDR3 region has 16 residues. Germline CDR1 and CDR2: MGHRA and YSYEKL. V gave up 1 base and J gave up 4 bases, with 16 bases separating them. The DNA of the CDR3 is TGCGCCAGCAGCCAAGTCGCAGGAAGGGGCCCCACTGAAGCTTTCTTT. Protein: CASSQVAGRGPTEAFF.

The rearrangement links TRBV20-1 to TRBJ2-3, with D possibly matching TRBD2 (6 bases). V gave up 7 bases and J gave up 1 base, with 15 bases separating them. Germline V gene sequence: CDR1 DFQATT, CDR2 SNEGSKA (reference sequence). CDR3 length equals 14 residues. DNA of the CDR3: TGCAGTGGCAATCGTGGCGGGGGCACAGATACGCAGTATTTT. It specifies CSGNRGGGTDTQYF.

This chain joins TRBV6-5 and TRBJ2-7, with D uncertain. Germline loops: CDR1 MNHEY, CDR2 SVGAGI. Trimming took 4 bases from V and 0 from J, leaving 13 bases between them. This CDR3 has 15 residues. As DNA, the CDR3 is TGTGCCAGCAGTTCAACGGTCCTGAGCTCCTACGAGCAGTACTTC. The encoded protein is CASSSTVLSSYEQYF.

This clonotype was counted only a few times. DNA for the CDR3: TGTGCCAGCAGCTTAAATGGGCTAGCGGGGGAGACCCAGTACTTC. It is translated as CASSLNGLAGETQYF. The chain employs TRBV7-3 and TRBJ2-5; 9 bases line up with TRBD2. The CDR3 contains 15 residues. V dropped 1 base and J dropped 5; count of bases not matched to a gene: 5. Germline V gene sequence: CDR1 SGHTA, CDR2 FQGTGA. The whole variable domain, remainder taken from reference TRBV7-3 and TRBJ2-5, is GAGVSQTPSNKVTEKGKYVELRCDPISGHTALYWYRQSLGQGPEFLIYFQGTGAADDSGLPNDRFFAVRPEGSVSTLKIQRTERGDSAVYLCASSLNGLAGETQYFGPGTRLLVL.

The CDR3 region has the DNA TGTGCCAGCAGCCTCTCCGGGACAGGGGCAGATACGCAGTATTTT. Translated, it gives CASSLSGTGADTQYF. The rearrangement joins TRBV16 to TRBJ2-3, with 10 bases matching TRBD1. CDR3 length: 15 residues. The germline CDR1 and CDR2 sequences are KGHSY and FQNENV. V lost 4 bases, J lost 4 bases, and 5 bases stayed unmatched. Complete variable domain (other parts from reference TRBV16 and TRBJ2-3): GEEVAQTPKHLVRGEGQKAKLYCAPIKGHSYVFWYQQVLKNEFKFLISFQNENVFDETGMPKERFSAKCLPNSPCSLEIQATKLEDSAVYFCASSLSGTGADTQYFGPGTRLTVL.

This clonotype occurred a few times. V gene TRBV28 combines with J gene TRBJ1-6; D remains ambiguous. Germline V gene data show CDR1 as MDHEN and CDR2 as SYDVKM. This CDR3 has 15 amino acids. Trimming cost V 3 bases and J 3 bases, with 9 bases left between them. DNA of the CDR3: TGTGCCAGCAGTTTTCGATCGGACTATAATTCACCCCTCCACTTT. This gives the protein CASSFRSDYNSPLHF.

This clonotype was seen at least ten times. The chain links TRBV27 to TRBJ2-7; D is uncertain. Germline loops: CDR1 MNHEY, CDR2 SMNVEV (reference sequence). This CDR3 comprises 13 residues. Trimming pared 3 bases from V and 3 bases from J, leaving 9 bases between. The DNA for the CDR3 is TGTGCCAGCAGTTTCGGTCTGTACTACGAGCAGTACTTC. Translation: CASSFGLYYEQYF.

V is TRBV27 and J is TRBJ1-2; D not resolved. In germline, CDR1 is MNHEY, CDR2 SMNVEV (reference sequence). The CDR3 is made up of 13 amino acids. V was pared by 7 bases and J by 0 bases, with 9 bases between. The CDR3 sequence: CASKDTTNYGYTF. The CDR3 DNA is TGTGCCAGCAAAGACACTACTAACTATGGCTACACCTTC.

Only a few counts were recorded for this clonotype. V and J are TRBV12-3 or TRBV12-4 and TRBJ2-2; either TRBD1 or TRBD2 may supply D (5 bases each). The ends were cut back, 3 bases at V and 6 bases at J, with 11 bases in the middle. The length of the CDR3 is 14 residues. The CDR3 region has the DNA TGTGCCAGCAGTTTGGGGGATCGATCCGGGGAGCTGTTTTTT. It encodes CASSLGDRSGELFF.

The J gene is TRBJ2-7, the V gene TRBV6-1; 11 positions match TRBD2. CDR1 is MNHNS, CDR2 SASEGT, per germline. Trimming cost V 5 bases and J 3 bases; bases outside gene matches: 6. The CDR3 has 15 residues. The CDR3: CASSLRLAGYYEQYF. The CDR3 DNA reads as TGTGCCAGCAGTCTCCGACTAGCGGGATACTACGAGCAGTACTTC.

This clonotype was seen repeatedly, ten times or more. The chain links TRBV11-2 to TRBJ1-4, with TRBD1 identical over 7 bases. CDR1 is SGHAT and CDR2 is FQNNGV in the germline V gene. CDR3 length: 15 residues. Trimming removed 5 bases from V and 5 bases from J; junction bases left unmatched: 8. The CDR3 sequence is CASSLGQVPNEKLFF. The CDR3 bases are TGTGCCAGCAGCCTCGGACAGGTACCGAATGAAAAACTGTTTTTT.

This clonotype was picked up a small number of times. The chain is built from TRBV7-3 and TRBJ2-1, with D tentatively TRBD2 (6 bases). Looked up from germline, CDR1 is SGHTA and CDR2 is FQGTGA. Trimming removed 1 base from V and 2 bases from J, with 9 bases in between. The CDR3 loop spans 15 amino acids. The CDR3 coding sequence is TGTGCCAGCAGCTTAATAGCGGCCACCTACAATGAGCAGTTCTTC. Its protein is CASSLIAATYNEQFF.

The sample holds a few counts of this clonotype. The conserved closing phenylalanine or tryptophan is absent in this CDR3, likely reflecting a read error. The CDR3 loop reads CASSFQGAPLHL. In DNA, the CDR3 is TGTGCCAGCAGTTTCCAAGGGGCCCCCCTCCACCTT. The J gene is TRBJ1-6, the V gene TRBV27; weak D call: TRBD1 (5 bases). The V and J ends lost 3 bases and 13 bases respectively, with 10 bases between them. CDR3 length: 12 amino acids. CDR1 MNHEY and CDR2 SMNVEV come from the germline V gene (reference sequence).

This clonotype has a count of ten or more. The chain joins TRBV14 to TRBJ2-2; no definite D call. V was pared by 3 bases and J by 3 bases, with 8 bases between. The CDR3 has 14 amino acids. CDR1 and CDR2 (germline): SGHDN, FVKESK. The DNA for the CDR3 is TGTGCCAGCAGCCATGCCCATTACACCGGGGAGCTGTTTTTT. Residues: CASSHAHYTGELFF.

V usage is TRBV12-3 or TRBV12-4 and J usage is TRBJ2-1, with 13 nucleotides matching TRBD2. The ends lost 5 bases at V and 0 bases at J; junction bases unmatched: 13. The CDR3 runs 20 residues. CDR3 loop: CASSGGQGLAGPNSYNEQFF. CDR3 DNA sequence: TGTGCCAGCAGTGGGGGACAGGGACTAGCGGGGCCGAACTCCTACAATGAGCAGTTCTTC.

The V gene is TRBV28, the J gene TRBJ1-2, with 9 bases identical to TRBD1. V was clipped by 6 bases and J by 2 bases; unmatched bases: 7. The germline V gene encodes CDR1 MDHEN and CDR2 SYDVKM. This CDR3 is 15 amino acids long. CDR3 region: CASSSTGTGNYGYTF. CDR3 in DNA: TGTGCCAGCAGCTCGACCGGGACAGGGAACTATGGCTACACCTTC.

The chain joins TRBV29-1 to TRBJ2-5; 10 nucleotides match TRBD1. The CDR3 has 14 amino acids. V gave up 7 bases and J gave up 3 bases; unmatched junction bases: 8. CDR1 is SQVTM, CDR2 ANQGSEA, per germline. CDR3 coding DNA: TGCAGCGCTCTCCCGGGACAGGGGAAAGAGACCCAGTACTTC. As protein: CSALPGQGKETQYF.

This clonotype was observed a few times. V and J are TRBV28 and TRBJ2-1; 7 bases line up with TRBD1. Germline CDR1 is MDHEN and CDR2 is SYDVKM. There are 14 residues in the CDR3. Unmatched junction bases numbered 6, after V lost 2 bases and J lost 8 bases. This CDR3 is CASSLPDRVDEQFF. The CDR3 coding sequence is TGTGCCAGCAGTTTACCAGACAGGGTAGATGAGCAGTTCTTC. Based on the CDR3 plus reference TRBV28 and TRBJ2-1, the full variable domain is DVKVTQSSRYLVKRTGEKVFLECVQDMDHENMFWYRQDPGLGLRLIYFSYDVKMKEKGDIPEGYSVSREKKERFSLILESASTNQTSMYLCASSLPDRVDEQFFGPGTRLTVL.

This clonotype has a count of ten or more. The rearrangement joins TRBV7-2 to TRBJ2-3, with D possibly being TRBD1 or TRBD2 (5 bases each). Germline V lookup: CDR1 SGHTA, CDR2 FQGNSA. Trimming removed 1 base from V and 6 bases from J, with 14 bases in between. The CDR3 contains 15 residues. The CDR3 protein is CASSLEGWGSDTQYF. The CDR3 DNA is TGTGCCAGCAGCTTAGAGGGATGGGGGTCGGATACGCAGTATTTT. Using reference TRBV7-2 and TRBJ2-3 for the parts outside the CDR3, the full variable domain is GAGVSQSPSNKVTEKGKDVELRCDPISGHTALYWYRQSLGQGLEFLIYFQGNSAPDKSGLPSDRFSAERTGGSVSTLTIQRTQQEDSAVYLCASSLEGWGSDTQYFGPGTRLTVL.

This clonotype was detected only a few times. In DNA, the CDR3 is TGTGTCAGGGTACGGCACTTGCACTACTACGAGCAGTACTTC. Translated: CVRVRHLHYYEQYF. The chain employs TRBV6-1 and TRBJ2-7; perhaps TRBD1 as D (5 bases). This CDR3 comprises 14 residues. CDR1 MNHNS and CDR2 SASEGT come from the germline V gene.

Turning to this clonotype: This may arise from a read error, as a much more abundant clone is one base away. V and J are TRBV7-9 and TRBJ2-3; D gene uncertain. The CDR3 length is 16 residues. CDR1 is SEHNR, CDR2 FQNEAQ, per germline (reference sequence). CDR3 in amino acids: CGSSSLTRSSTDTQYF. The CDR3 DNA is TGTGGCAGCAGCTCGTTGACTCGATCCAGCACAGATACGCAGTATTTT.

This clonotype was picked up a small number of times. The CDR3 loop is CSVESDVREQYF. The DNA of the CDR3 is TGCAGCGTTGAGTCGGACGTTCGGGAGCAGTACTTC. V is TRBV29-1 and J is TRBJ2-7; D ambiguous. V was trimmed by 3 bases and J by 7 bases, leaving 13 bases between them. The CDR3 loop spans 12 amino acids. The germline gives CDR1 SQVTM, CDR2 ANQGSEA.